This section outlines one T cell receptor (beta chain) sequence together with its context. Antigen unknown. From RNA transcripts, TCR beta CDR3 regions were amplified. With the HTBI primer set, the TCR CDR3 went through a first round of RT-PCR. TCRdb called the multiplex PCR reads again in MiXCR, with one record for every CDR3 protein. The sample yields over 300,000 distinct CDR3 sequences, 11% to 15% seen once. The data are from a study of T cells in Graves' hyperthyroidism and ophthalmopathy. Broader study findings: Also found in blood were most expanded thyroid clonotypes above 0.001. Ophthalmopathy was predicted by the model a median of about 6.5 months ahead of onset.

Graves' hyperthyroidism is called stable when ophthalmopathy does not progress within 18 months. Fresh peripheral blood, more than 9 ml, yielded the PBMCs. Germline V gene lookup returns CDR1 MNHNS and CDR2 SASEGT. The CDR3 loop spans 13 amino acids. The V and J ends lost 3 bases and 7 bases respectively, with 10 bases between them. The sample consisted of blood. The chain employs TRBV6-1 and TRBJ2-4, with D possibly being TRBD1 or TRBD2 (5 bases each). This receptor was obtained from a woman between 55 and 75 years old with Graves' hyperthyroidism. Here the CDR3 reads CASSDMGVNIQYF. The CDR3 coding sequence is TGTGCCAGCAGTGACATGGGGGTGAACATTCAGTACTTC.